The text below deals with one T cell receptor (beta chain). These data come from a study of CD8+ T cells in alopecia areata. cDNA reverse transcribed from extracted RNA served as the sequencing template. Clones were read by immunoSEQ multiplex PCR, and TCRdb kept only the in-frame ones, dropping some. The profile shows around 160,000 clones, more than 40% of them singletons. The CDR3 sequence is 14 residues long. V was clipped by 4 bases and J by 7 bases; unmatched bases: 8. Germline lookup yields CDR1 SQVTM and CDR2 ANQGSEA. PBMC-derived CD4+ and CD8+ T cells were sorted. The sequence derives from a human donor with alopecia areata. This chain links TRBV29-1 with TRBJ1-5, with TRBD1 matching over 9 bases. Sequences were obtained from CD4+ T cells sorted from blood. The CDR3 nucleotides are TGCAGCGTTGCGGGACAGGGAAGTCAGCAGCCCCAGCATTTT. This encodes CSVAGQGSQQPQHF.